Each of the 8 T cell receptor beta chains below was sequenced from the same sample in a study of control samples from healthy donors and cancer patients (dated by TCRdb to 2020 to 2022). Libraries were built with the immunoSEQ multiplex PCR assay. TCRdb took over this immuneACCESS table, retaining in-frame rearrangements with V and J assigned. Such tables are incomplete; in checked studies, under half of the missing clones stem from an unresolved V gene, and the remainder is unexplained. The sample data list some 25,000 clones, and roughly 80% of these were observed just once. Of the sample, around 23% is held by the ten largest clones. Sequencing used PBMCs. The receptors originated from a man between 60 and 70 years old with colorectal cancer.

The chain carries TRBV10-3 and TRBJ1-1; 7 positions agree with TRBD1. Germline CDR1 and CDR2: ENHRY and SYGVKD. The length of the CDR3 is 15 residues. The V and J ends lost 6 bases and 0 bases, in that order; junction bases with no gene match: 7. The CDR3 DNA follows: TGTGCCATCAGGGACCGGGACAGCATGAACACTGAAGCTTTCTTT. Its protein product is CAIRDRDSMNTEAFF.

The CDR3 here is CASSLTAGTEAFF. CDR3 in DNA: TGTGCCAGCTCATTAACTGCGGGAACTGAAGCTTTCTTT. This chain connects TRBV18 to TRBJ1-1; D remains unclear. V was cut by 5 bases and J by 5 bases, with 12 bases left in between. The CDR3 loop spans 13 amino acids. CDR1 and CDR2 (germline): KGHSH, LQKENI.

This chain connects TRBV5-1 to TRBJ1-1; 7 bases fit TRBD1. The CDR3 length is 13 residues. The J segment lost 7 bases and the V segment lost 4 bases, leaving 7 bases of the junction unmatched. CDR1 is SGHRS, CDR2 YFSETQ, per germline. The CDR3 bases are TGCGCCAGCAGCAACGAGACAGGGTTTGAAGCTTTCTTT. It translates to CASSNETGFEAFF.

This chain joins TRBV10-3 and TRBJ1-1; no clear D. V was shortened by 4 bases and J by 0 bases, with 9 bases between the two germline ends. There are 14 residues in the CDR3. Germline CDR1 reads ENHRY; CDR2 reads SYGVKD. Written as DNA, the CDR3 is TGTGCCATCAGTGTGGGGAGACTGAACACTGAAGCTTTCTTT. This sequence encodes CAISVGRLNTEAFF.

The V and J genes are TRBV4-1 and TRBJ2-5, with D tentatively TRBD2 (6 bases). This CDR3 has 13 residues. From germline, CDR1 is MGHRA and CDR2 YSYEKL. The V end was cut by 6 bases, the J end by 1 base, with 9 bases between. The CDR3 DNA reads as TGCGCCAGCAGTCTGGGGGGCCAAGAGACCCAGTACTTC. It encodes CASSLGGQETQYF.

This chain uses TRBV27 with TRBJ2-2; 9 positions match TRBD1. The V and J ends lost 5 bases and 3 bases, in that order; junction bases with no gene match: 7. From germline, CDR1 is MNHEY and CDR2 SMNVEV (reference sequence). The CDR3 is 16 amino acids. The CDR3 DNA reads TGTGCCAGCAGTCGGAGATGGGACAGGGACACCGGGGAGCTGTTTTTT. Residues: CASSRRWDRDTGELFF.

The genes are TRBV6-6 and TRBJ1-1; D gene uncertain. The germline CDR1 and CDR2 sequences are MNHNY and SVGAGI (reference sequence). This CDR3 spans 15 amino acids. With 6 bases removed from V and 4 bases from J, the gap between germline ends came to 18 bases. The CDR3 sequence is CASRGEKVIPTEAFF. The CDR3, as DNA: TGTGCCAGCAGAGGTGAAAAGGTCATCCCCACTGAAGCTTTCTTT.

This clone is deemed medium-sized. The J gene is TRBJ1-2, the V gene TRBV4-3; tentatively, D is TRBD1 (6 bases). The CDR3 is 16 residues long. The V end was cut by 1 base, the J end by 4 bases, with 16 bases between. Germline assignment: CDR1 LGHNA and CDR2 YSLEER. For the CDR3, the DNA is TGCGCCAGCAGCCAAGGGACAGTGGAGCTTTCCTATGGCTACACCTTC. Amino acids: CASSQGTVELSYGYTF.